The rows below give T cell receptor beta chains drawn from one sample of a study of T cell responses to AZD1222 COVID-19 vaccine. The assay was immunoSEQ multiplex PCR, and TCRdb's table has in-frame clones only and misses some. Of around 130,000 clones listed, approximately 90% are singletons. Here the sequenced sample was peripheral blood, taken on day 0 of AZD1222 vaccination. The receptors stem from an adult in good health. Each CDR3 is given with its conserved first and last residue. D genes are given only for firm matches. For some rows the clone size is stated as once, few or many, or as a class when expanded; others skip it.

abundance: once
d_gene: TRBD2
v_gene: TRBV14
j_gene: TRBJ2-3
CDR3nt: TGTGCCAGCAGTCCCCTAGCGGGTACCACAGATACGCAGTATTTT
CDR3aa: CASSPLAGTTDTQYF

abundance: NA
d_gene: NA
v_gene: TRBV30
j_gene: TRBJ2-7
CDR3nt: TGTGCCTGGAGCTACCCCGGGACACAGTCCTACGAGCAGTACTTC
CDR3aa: CAWSYPGTQSYEQYF

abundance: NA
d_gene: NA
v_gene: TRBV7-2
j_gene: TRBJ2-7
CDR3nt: TGTGCCAGCAGCCCATACTCCTACGAGCAGTACTTC
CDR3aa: CASSPYSYEQYF

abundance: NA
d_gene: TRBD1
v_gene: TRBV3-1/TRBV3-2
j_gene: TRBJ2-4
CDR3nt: TGTGCCAGCAGCCAACCTCCGGACAGGGACATTCAGTACTTC
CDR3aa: CASSQPPDRDIQYF

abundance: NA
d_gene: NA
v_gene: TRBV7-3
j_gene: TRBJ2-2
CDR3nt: TGTGCCAGCAGCCCTGGCAACACCGGGGAGCTGTTTTTT
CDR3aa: CASSPGNTGELFF

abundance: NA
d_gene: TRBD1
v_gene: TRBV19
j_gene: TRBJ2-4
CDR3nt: TGTGCCAGTAGTATCGGCAGGGGGCCTGCCAAAAACATTCAGTACTTC
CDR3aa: CASSIGRGPAKNIQYF

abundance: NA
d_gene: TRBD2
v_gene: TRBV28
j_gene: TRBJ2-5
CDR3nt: TGTGCCAGCCAGGCGTCACTATCCGGGACTAGCGGGGTAGAGACCCAGTACTTC
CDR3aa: CASQASLSGTSGVETQYF

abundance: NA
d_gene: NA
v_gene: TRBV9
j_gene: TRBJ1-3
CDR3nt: TGTGCCAGCAGCGCAAGACAGGCCGCGGGTGGAAACACCATATATTTT
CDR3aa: CASSARQAAGGNTIYF

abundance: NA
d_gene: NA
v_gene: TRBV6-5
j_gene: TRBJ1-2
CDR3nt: TGTGCCAGCTCCGACAGGCAGCCACCCTATGGCTACACCTTC
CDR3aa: CASSDRQPPYGYTF

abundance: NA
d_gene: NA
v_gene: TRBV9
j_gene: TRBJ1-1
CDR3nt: TGTGCCAGCAGCGTAGCGGTCAACACTGAAGCTTTCTTT
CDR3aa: CASSVAVNTEAFF

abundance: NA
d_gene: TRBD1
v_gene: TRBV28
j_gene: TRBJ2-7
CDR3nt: TGTGCCAGCAGTCCATACAGGGGTGCGAGCGAGCAGTACTTC
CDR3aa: CASSPYRGASEQYF

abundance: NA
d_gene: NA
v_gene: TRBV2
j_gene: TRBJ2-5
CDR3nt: TGTGCCAGCACAATAGAGAATGAACAAGAGACCCAGTACTTC
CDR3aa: CASTIENEQETQYF

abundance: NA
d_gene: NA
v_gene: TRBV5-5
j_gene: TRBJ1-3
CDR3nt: TGTGCCAGCAGCTTGCAGTACTCTGGAAACACCATATATTTT
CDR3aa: CASSLQYSGNTIYF